Listed below are T cell receptor beta chains from one sample, sequenced in a study of T-cell reconstitution after alpha-beta-depleted transplantation in children. TCRdb reprocessed the PCR reads with MiXCR, giving one entry per CDR3 protein. The sample consists of approximately 640,000 distinct CDR3 sequences, around a sixth of them appearing once. The starting material was PBMCs from the stem cell graft donor, obtained from the stem cell graft. The receptors originated from a human donor who donated a stem cell graft to a child with acute myeloid leukemia. Both conserved end residues are part of each CDR3. Fields, in order: CDR3 protein, CDR3 DNA, clone size, D gene, J gene, V gene. D genes are given only for firm matches. Size tells how often a clone was seen (once, few, many) or the class of an expanded clone, and some rows leave it out.

CDR3aa: CASSPGKGSSYEQYF
CDR3nt: TGTGCCAGCAGTCCCGGCAAGGGAAGCTCCTACGAGCAGTACTTC
abundance: .
d_gene: .
j_gene: TRBJ2-7
v_gene: TRBV12-3/TRBV12-4

CDR3aa: CSASPSNTEAFF
CDR3nt: TGCAGTGCTAGTCCGAGTAACACTGAAGCTTTCTTT
abundance: few
d_gene: .
j_gene: TRBJ1-1
v_gene: TRBV20-1

CDR3aa: CSVPGTSGVRTDTQYF
CDR3nt: TGCAGCGTTCCCGGGACTAGCGGGGTCCGCACAGATACGCAGTATTTT
abundance: few
d_gene: TRBD2
j_gene: TRBJ2-3
v_gene: TRBV29-1

CDR3aa: CASSDTGYQPQHF
CDR3nt: TGTGCCAGCAGCGACACAGGGTATCAGCCCCAGCATTTT
abundance: .
d_gene: .
j_gene: TRBJ1-5
v_gene: TRBV21-1

CDR3aa: CASSQGYNEQFF
CDR3nt: TGCGCCAGCAGCCAAGGCTACAATGAGCAGTTCTTC
abundance: many
d_gene: .
j_gene: TRBJ2-1
v_gene: TRBV5-1

CDR3aa: CASSLTGLESRETQYF
CDR3nt: TGTGCCAGCAGCTTAACCGGACTAGAGTCCCGGGAGACCCAGTACTTC
abundance: .
d_gene: TRBD2
j_gene: TRBJ2-5
v_gene: TRBV11-1

CDR3aa: CSARVGGGYYGYTF
CDR3nt: TGCAGTGCTAGAGTTGGGGGAGGCTACTATGGCTACACCTTC
abundance: many
d_gene: .
j_gene: TRBJ1-2
v_gene: TRBV20-1

CDR3aa: CASSFEQGAFRNEQFF
CDR3nt: TGTGCCAGCAGCTTCGAACAGGGGGCGTTTAGGAATGAGCAGTTCTTC
abundance: few
d_gene: TRBD1
j_gene: TRBJ2-1
v_gene: TRBV7-8

CDR3aa: CASSSDPGLGEADTQYF
CDR3nt: TGTGCCAGCAGCTCCGACCCGGGACTAGGGGAAGCAGATACGCAGTATTTT
abundance: once
d_gene: TRBD2
j_gene: TRBJ2-3
v_gene: TRBV7-9

CDR3aa: CASSFVGVNTEAFF
CDR3nt: TGTGCCAGCAGTTTTGTGGGGGTGAACACTGAAGCTTTCTTT
abundance: few
d_gene: .
j_gene: TRBJ1-1
v_gene: TRBV27

CDR3aa: CAIRGTSTNEKLFF
CDR3nt: TGTGCCATCAGGGGGACTTCAACTAATGAAAAACTGTTTTTT
abundance: few
d_gene: .
j_gene: TRBJ1-4
v_gene: TRBV10-3

CDR3aa: CTVRGGEGNEKLFF
CDR3nt: TGCACCGTAAGAGGGGGCGAGGGGAATGAAAAACTGTTTTTT
abundance: .
d_gene: TRBD1
j_gene: TRBJ1-4
v_gene: TRBV20-1

CDR3aa: CSAQGPAYNEQFF
CDR3nt: TGCAGTGCTCAGGGGCCAGCCTACAATGAGCAGTTCTTC
abundance: few
d_gene: .
j_gene: TRBJ2-1
v_gene: TRBV20-1

CDR3aa: CSAPRSSGGRKETQYF
CDR3nt: TGCAGTGCCCCCCGGAGTAGCGGGGGAAGAAAAGAGACCCAGTACTTC
abundance: .
d_gene: TRBD2
j_gene: TRBJ2-5
v_gene: TRBV20-1

CDR3aa: CSGERTGATDTQYF
CDR3nt: TGCAGTGGAGAAAGGACAGGGGCCACAGATACGCAGTATTTT
abundance: many
d_gene: TRBD1
j_gene: TRBJ2-3
v_gene: TRBV20-1

CDR3aa: CASRRGVQETQYF
CDR3nt: TGTGCCAGCAGAAGGGGGGTCCAAGAGACCCAGTACTTC
abundance: .
d_gene: .
j_gene: TRBJ2-5
v_gene: TRBV6-6

CDR3aa: CASTLPSALPLQETQYF
CDR3nt: TGTGCCAGCACTTTGCCTTCTGCTCTTCCCCTCCAAGAGACCCAGTACTTC
abundance: .
d_gene: .
j_gene: TRBJ2-5
v_gene: TRBV12-3/TRBV12-4

CDR3aa: CSARDSAANTGELFF
CDR3nt: TGCAGTGCTAGAGATTCAGCGGCGAACACCGGGGAGCTGTTTTTT
abundance: few
d_gene: .
j_gene: TRBJ2-2
v_gene: TRBV20-1

CDR3aa: CASSLNSGTAASEAFF
CDR3nt: TGTGCCAGCAGCCTCAATTCTGGGACGGCTGCAAGTGAAGCTTTCTTT
abundance: .
d_gene: .
j_gene: TRBJ1-1
v_gene: TRBV3-1

CDR3aa: CSVEVGNSYEQYF
CDR3nt: TGCAGCGTTGAAGTGGGTAACTCCTACGAGCAGTACTTC
abundance: many
d_gene: .
j_gene: TRBJ2-7
v_gene: TRBV29-1

CDR3aa: CSAGRLAVYNEQFF
CDR3nt: TGCAGTGCTGGAAGACTAGCGGTCTACAATGAGCAGTTCTTC
abundance: many
d_gene: TRBD2
j_gene: TRBJ2-1
v_gene: TRBV20-1

CDR3aa: CAWTPPPGPGELFF
CDR3nt: TGTGCCTGGACTCCTCCCCCGGGGCCAGGGGAGCTGTTTTTT
abundance: .
d_gene: .
j_gene: TRBJ2-2
v_gene: TRBV30

CDR3aa: CASNYGRGYTF
CDR3nt: TGTGCCAGCAACTACGGGCGGGGCTACACCTTC
abundance: .
d_gene: .
j_gene: TRBJ1-2
v_gene: TRBV25-1

CDR3aa: CASSLAAAHGGTEAFF
CDR3nt: TGCGCCAGCAGCCTGGCGGCCGCGCATGGAGGGACTGAAGCTTTCTTT
abundance: .
d_gene: .
j_gene: TRBJ1-1
v_gene: TRBV5-1

CDR3aa: CASGLVPAGGSNEQFF
CDR3nt: TGTGCTAGTGGTTTGGTACCAGCGGGGGGCAGTAATGAGCAGTTCTTC
abundance: .
d_gene: TRBD2
j_gene: TRBJ2-1
v_gene: TRBV12-5

CDR3aa: CASSSQGYYGYTF
CDR3nt: TGTGCCAGCAGCTCTCAGGGATACTATGGCTACACCTTC
abundance: many
d_gene: .
j_gene: TRBJ1-2
v_gene: TRBV7-2

CDR3aa: CASSHRGSSYNEQFF
CDR3nt: TGTGCCAGCAGCCACAGGGGGAGCTCCTACAATGAGCAGTTCTTC
abundance: many
d_gene: TRBD1
j_gene: TRBJ2-1
v_gene: TRBV12-3/TRBV12-4

CDR3aa: CSGGDFSETQYF
CDR3nt: TGCAGCGGGGGGGACTTTTCGGAGACCCAGTACTTC
abundance: few
d_gene: .
j_gene: TRBJ2-5
v_gene: TRBV29-1

CDR3aa: CASSQQGRTAAGELFF
CDR3nt: TGTGCCAGCAGTCAACAGGGGCGAACGGCCGCCGGGGAGCTGTTTTTT
abundance: .
d_gene: TRBD1
j_gene: TRBJ2-2
v_gene: TRBV6-1

CDR3aa: CSARETGSGNTIYF
CDR3nt: TGCAGTGCTAGGGAGACAGGGTCTGGAAACACCATATATTTT
abundance: many
d_gene: TRBD1
j_gene: TRBJ1-3
v_gene: TRBV20-1

CDR3aa: CASPTPNTGELFF
CDR3nt: TGTGCCAGTCCGACTCCGAACACCGGGGAGCTGTTTTTT
abundance: many
d_gene: .
j_gene: TRBJ2-2
v_gene: TRBV6-4

CDR3aa: CAISEGVATTPYSQETQYF
CDR3nt: TGTGCCATCAGTGAGGGGGTAGCGACGACGCCTTACTCCCAAGAGACCCAGTACTTC
abundance: many
d_gene: .
j_gene: TRBJ2-5
v_gene: TRBV10-3

CDR3aa: CSAKPPGSGANVLTF
CDR3nt: TGCAGTGCCAAGCCCCCGGGCTCTGGGGCCAACGTCCTGACTTTC
abundance: .
d_gene: .
j_gene: TRBJ2-6
v_gene: TRBV20-1

CDR3aa: CSAQKYQSGGRYNEQFF
CDR3nt: TGCAGTGCTCAGAAATACCAAAGCGGGGGGAGATACAATGAGCAGTTCTTC
abundance: .
d_gene: TRBD2
j_gene: TRBJ2-1
v_gene: TRBV20-1

CDR3aa: CASSVSRDTLSYNEQFF
CDR3nt: TGTGCCAGCAGCGTTTCCCGGGACACCCTTTCCTACAATGAGCAGTTCTTC
abundance: .
d_gene: .
j_gene: TRBJ2-1
v_gene: TRBV2

CDR3aa: CASSQPGREQFF
CDR3nt: TGCGCCAGCAGCCAACCCGGCCGTGAGCAGTTCTTC
abundance: many
d_gene: .
j_gene: TRBJ2-1
v_gene: TRBV4-3

CDR3aa: CASSTSNEKLFF
CDR3nt: TGTGCCAGCAGTACGAGTAATGAAAAACTGTTTTTT
abundance: .
d_gene: .
j_gene: TRBJ1-4
v_gene: TRBV28

CDR3aa: CASSFLGSLSYEQYF
CDR3nt: TGTGCCAGCAGCTTCCTAGGAAGCCTATCCTACGAGCAGTACTTC
abundance: few
d_gene: .
j_gene: TRBJ2-7
v_gene: TRBV7-2

CDR3aa: CASSRGRQDEQFF
CDR3nt: TGCGCCAGCAGCCGAGGACGCCAGGATGAGCAGTTCTTC
abundance: .
d_gene: .
j_gene: TRBJ2-1
v_gene: TRBV5-1

CDR3aa: CATSNLGTTDTQYF
CDR3nt: TGTGCCACCAGCAATTTAGGGACCACAGATACGCAGTATTTT
abundance: many
d_gene: .
j_gene: TRBJ2-3
v_gene: TRBV15

CDR3aa: CASSPPNRNTEAFF
CDR3nt: TGTGCCAGCTCACCACCGAACAGGAACACTGAAGCTTTCTTT
abundance: .
d_gene: .
j_gene: TRBJ1-1
v_gene: TRBV18

CDR3aa: CAISESAGTNQPQHF
CDR3nt: TGTGCCATCAGTGAGTCGGCTGGGACCAATCAGCCCCAGCATTTT
abundance: .
d_gene: .
j_gene: TRBJ1-5
v_gene: TRBV10-3

CDR3aa: CSAFASGRGANNEQFF
CDR3nt: TGCAGTGCTTTCGCGTCAGGGCGGGGGGCCAACAATGAGCAGTTCTTC
abundance: few
d_gene: TRBD2
j_gene: TRBJ2-1
v_gene: TRBV20-1

CDR3aa: CASSLVLAGGRTDTQYF
CDR3nt: TGCGCCAGCAGCTTGGTATTAGCGGGGGGCCGCACAGATACGCAGTATTTT
abundance: few
d_gene: TRBD2
j_gene: TRBJ2-3
v_gene: TRBV5-1

CDR3aa: CSVDQLAGGPNTQYF
CDR3nt: TGCAGCGTTGACCAACTAGCGGGGGGGCCTAACACGCAGTATTTT
abundance: many
d_gene: TRBD2
j_gene: TRBJ2-3
v_gene: TRBV29-1

CDR3aa: CASSQTGDISYEQYF
CDR3nt: TGTGCCAGCAGCCAAACAGGGGACATCTCCTACGAGCAGTACTTC
abundance: .
d_gene: TRBD1
j_gene: TRBJ2-7
v_gene: TRBV7-9

CDR3aa: CASSPPGGGRETQYF
CDR3nt: TGTGCCAGCAGCCCCCCGGGGGGCGGTCGAGAGACCCAGTACTTC
abundance: many
d_gene: .
j_gene: TRBJ2-5
v_gene: TRBV5-6

CDR3aa: CASSYGDSSTDTQYF
CDR3nt: TGTGCCAGCAGCTACGGGGACTCTAGCACAGATACGCAGTATTTT
abundance: many
d_gene: .
j_gene: TRBJ2-3
v_gene: TRBV7-2

CDR3aa: CASSFGGGQPQHF
CDR3nt: TGTGCCAGCAGTTTTGGTGGGGGTCAGCCCCAGCATTTT
abundance: many
d_gene: .
j_gene: TRBJ1-5
v_gene: TRBV12-3/TRBV12-4

CDR3aa: CSARDRTVTASGNTIYF
CDR3nt: TGCAGTGCTAGAGATAGGACAGTAACCGCCTCTGGAAACACCATATATTTT
abundance: few
d_gene: .
j_gene: TRBJ1-3
v_gene: TRBV20-1